This paragraph covers one T cell receptor beta chain sequence. The data originate from a study of CD8 T cells in Susac syndrome. The authors reverse transcribed roughly 0.5 to 1 ug RNA with random hexamers. Across 54 Vbeta and 13 Jbeta, TCR beta CDR3 was amplified with immunoSEQ multiplex PCR. MiXCR, applied by TCRdb to the immunoSEQ multiplex PCR reads, yields one record per CDR3 protein. Of about 180,000 distinct CDR3 sequences listed, just under 95% are singletons. The germline CDR1 and CDR2 sequences are DFQATT and SNEGSKA (reference sequence). Trimming cost V 0 bases and J 9 bases, with 12 bases left between them. CDR3 size: 12 residues.

Source material: CD4+ T cells from PBMCs. The sequence derives from a human donor with Susac syndrome. The V call is TRBV20-1, the J call TRBJ2-7; a weak D match, TRBD2 (5 bases). CDR3 protein: CSAREQRGWQYF. The CDR3 DNA sequence: TGCAGTGCTAGAGAGCAACGAGGGTGGCAGTACTTC.